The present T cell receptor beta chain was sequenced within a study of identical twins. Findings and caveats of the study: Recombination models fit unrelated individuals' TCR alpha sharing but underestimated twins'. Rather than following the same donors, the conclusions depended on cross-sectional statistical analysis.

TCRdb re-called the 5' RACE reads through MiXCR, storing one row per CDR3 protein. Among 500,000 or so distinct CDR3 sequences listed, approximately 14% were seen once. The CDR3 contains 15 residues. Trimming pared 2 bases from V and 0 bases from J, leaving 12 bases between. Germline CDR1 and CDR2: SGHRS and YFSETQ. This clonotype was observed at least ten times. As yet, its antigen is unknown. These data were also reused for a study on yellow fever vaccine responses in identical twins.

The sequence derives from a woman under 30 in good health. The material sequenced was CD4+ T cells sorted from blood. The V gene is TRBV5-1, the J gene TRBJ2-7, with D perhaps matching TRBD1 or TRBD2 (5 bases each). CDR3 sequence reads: CASSLGTVSSYEQYF. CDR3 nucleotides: TGCGCCAGCAGCTTAGGGACGGTGAGCTCCTACGAGCAGTACTTC. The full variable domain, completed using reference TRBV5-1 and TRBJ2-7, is KAGVTQTPRYLIKTRGQQVTLSCSPISGHRSVSWYQQTPGQGLQFLFEYFSETQRNKGNFPGRFSGRQFSNSRSEMNVSTLELGDSALYLCASSLGTVSSYEQYFGPGTRLTVT.